This entry lists 27 T cell receptor beta chains sequenced from one sample in a study of CD8 T cells in ankylosing spondylitis listed by TCRdb under 2017. Results and caveats for the whole study, not just this receptor: Blood from ankylosing spondylitis patients appeared to be characterized by a TCR beta motif composed of under ten highly homologous amino acid variants.

Libraries were made using 5' RACE. The sequencer listed for this sample is Illumina HiSeq 2500. TCRdb reworked the public reads: Q25 trimming with fastp, MiXCR clone assembly, productive beta chains retained. Rows are unified per CDR3 protein, each entry keeping the most common DNA and genes. Present in this sample are 200,000 to 250,000 distinct CDR3 sequences, just under 7.5% of which were seen just once. Together, the top ten hold around 14% of the sample. The antigens these receptors bind are not known. The sequenced material came from blood, either unsorted or a sorted T cell fraction (not recorded which). All receptors derive from a male donor with ankylosing spondylitis.

The table lists this clonotype with many counts. The chain recombines TRBV20-1 with TRBJ1-1; a weak D match, TRBD1 (6 bases). The germline V gene encodes CDR1 DFQATT and CDR2 SNEGSKA (reference sequence). Trimming shortened V by 8 bases and J by 6 bases, and 25 bases separated the two germline ends. The CDR3 runs to 15 residues. The CDR3 here is CSPGTYRSLSAEAFF. The CDR3, as DNA: TGCAGTCCCGGGACATATCGTTCTCTATCGGCTGAAGCTTTCTTT.

There are many counts of this clonotype. The chain carries TRBV20-1 and TRBJ1-6; D is possibly TRBD1 (5 bases). This CDR3 region has 15 residues. V was pared by 6 bases and J by 6 bases, with 18 bases between. In germline, CDR1 is DFQATT, CDR2 SNEGSKA (reference sequence). The CDR3 spells CSALTRDGTNSPLHF. Here the CDR3 DNA reads TGCAGTGCCCTGACCCGGGACGGAACTAATTCACCCCTCCACTTT.

This clonotype was counted many times. The rearrangement uses TRBV12-3 or TRBV12-4 and TRBJ2-7, with D possibly being TRBD2 (5 bases). This CDR3 has 14 residues. V was trimmed by 3 bases and J by 5 bases, leaving 14 bases between them. The CDR3 here is CASSFVRLRDEQYF. Written as DNA, the CDR3 is TGTGCCAGCAGTTTTGTCAGGTTGAGGGACGAGCAGTACTTC.

This clonotype has a count of ten or more. The J gene is TRBJ1-1, the V gene TRBV30; perhaps TRBD1 as D (5 bases). V was cut by 0 bases and J by 7 bases, with 24 bases left in between. CDR1 is GTSNPN, CDR2 SVGIG, per germline (reference sequence). The length of the CDR3 is 17 residues. The DNA of the CDR3 is TGTGCCTGGAGTGTACCAGAGGCAGGGTGGGGTTCCGGTGAAGCTTTCTTT. It codes for CAWSVPEAGWGSGEAFF. Full variable domain (outside the CDR3, taken from reference TRBV30 and TRBJ1-1): SQTIHQWPATLVQPVGSPLSLECTVEGTSNPNLYWYRQAAGRGLQLLFYSVGIGQISSEVPQNLSASRPQDRQFILSSKKLLLSDSGFYLCAWSVPEAGWGSGEAFFGQGTRLTVV.

This clonotype was detected ten times or more. The chain links TRBV6-1 to TRBJ2-1; possible D gene TRBD2, 7 bases. The germline gives CDR1 MNHNS, CDR2 SASEGT. V was shortened by 2 bases and J by 4 bases, with 15 bases between the two germline ends. The CDR3 length is 16 residues. The CDR3 sequence: CASSERGGTVYNEQFF. The CDR3 coding sequence is TGTGCCAGCAGTGAAAGGGGGGGGACTGTTTACAATGAGCAGTTCTTC.

This clonotype has at least ten counts. V and J are TRBV4-2 and TRBJ1-1; D unclear. The CDR3 is 16 residues long. The germline CDR1 and CDR2 sequences are LGHNA and YNFKEQ. Deletions cut 0 bases from V and 3 bases from J, with 14 bases between. The CDR3 sequence: CASSQDRTLRDTEAFF. The DNA of the CDR3 is TGTGCCAGCAGCCAAGATCGAACCTTAAGGGACACTGAAGCTTTCTTT.

This clonotype was observed at least ten times. V usage is TRBV7-9 and J usage is TRBJ2-7; 7 nucleotides align to TRBD1. V lost 3 bases to trimming and J lost 0 bases; unmatched junction nucleotides: 2. CDR1 is SEHNR, CDR2 FQNEAQ, per germline (reference sequence). This CDR3 spans 14 amino acids. The CDR3 spells CASSFTGVSYEQYF. In DNA form, the CDR3 reads TGTGCCAGCAGCTTTACAGGGGTCTCCTACGAGCAGTACTTC.

The J gene is TRBJ2-4, the V gene TRBV20-1, with 10 bases fitting TRBD2. This CDR3 has 16 residues. V shed 1 base, J shed 6 bases, and the junction held 9 bases outside the gene matches. Germline assignment: CDR1 DFQATT and CDR2 SNEGSKA (reference sequence). The CDR3 spells CSARVSSGRGRNIQYF. CDR3 nucleotide sequence: TGCAGTGCTAGAGTCTCTAGCGGGAGAGGTCGAAACATTCAGTACTTC.

This clonotype was seen ten or more times. The chain couples TRBV1 to TRBJ1-1; the table names TRBD1, a call not compared with the DNA. TRBV1 is a documented pseudogene. The CDR3 length is 15 residues. This CDR3 reads CTSRTDGTMNTEAFF. The CDR3 bases are TGCACCAGCAGGACCGACGGGACCATGAACACTGAAGCTTTCTTT.

This clonotype has ten or more counts. The chain joins TRBV5-1 to TRBJ1-2; 8 bases map to TRBD1. The germline gives CDR1 SGHRS, CDR2 YFSETQ. Trimming cost V 4 bases and J 6 bases; bases outside gene matches: 8. This CDR3 is built from 14 residues. CDR3 sequence reads: CASSPTDRVNGYTF. The CDR3, as DNA: TGCGCCAGCAGCCCCACGGACAGGGTCAATGGCTACACCTTC.

This clonotype was counted at least ten times. J is TRBJ2-1 and V is TRBV12-3 or TRBV12-4; maybe TRBD2 (5 bases). V lost 5 bases to trimming and J lost 12 bases, with 14 bases between them. CDR3 length: 12 amino acids. In DNA, the CDR3 is TGTGCCAGCAGTCCCGGGGTCTTCCTGCAGTTCTTC. Amino acids: CASSPGVFLQFF.

This clonotype was counted ten times or more. The rearrangement links TRBV18 to TRBJ1-2; TRBD1 matches 8 bases. CDR3 length: 14 amino acids. With 0 bases clipped from V and 4 bases from J, the junction kept 1 base outside the gene matches. Per the germline V gene, CDR1 is KGHSH and CDR2 is LQKENI. CDR3 region: CASSPPGQGYGYTF. In DNA form, the CDR3 reads TGTGCCAGCTCACCACCCGGACAGGGCTATGGCTACACCTTC.

This clonotype was counted between two and nine times. The chain joins TRBV6-1 to TRBJ2-5; 9 nucleotides align to TRBD1. V lost 10 bases to trimming and J lost 1 base; unmatched junction nucleotides: 7. CDR3 length equals 14 residues. Looked up from germline, CDR1 is MNHNS and CDR2 is SASEGT. CDR3 nucleotides: TGTGCCACCCTAGCGACAGGGGGCCAAGAGACCCAGTACTTC. As protein: CATLATGGQETQYF.

This clonotype appeared many times. V and J are TRBV5-5 and TRBJ1-3; D call uncertain. Trimming shortened V by 0 bases and J by 3 bases, and 10 bases separated the two germline ends. The CDR3 spans 15 residues. CDR1 and CDR2 from the germline V gene are SGHKS and YYEKEE (reference sequence). CDR3 loop: CASSLGKSIGNTIYF. In DNA, the CDR3 is TGTGCCAGCAGCTTGGGGAAGAGTATTGGAAACACCATATATTTT.

Many counts were recorded for this clonotype. The V call is TRBV29-1, the J call TRBJ2-1; 10 positions agree with TRBD2. Germline CDR1 is SQVTM and CDR2 is ANQGSEA. CDR3 length: 14 amino acids. V shed 3 bases, J shed 5 bases, and the junction held 4 bases outside the gene matches. The CDR3 sequence is CSVEGLALHNEQFF. The CDR3 DNA is TGCAGCGTTGAGGGACTAGCGCTTCACAATGAGCAGTTCTTC.

This clonotype was observed at least ten times. V usage is TRBV6-1 and J usage is TRBJ2-3; 7 bases are shared with TRBD1. This CDR3 spans 14 amino acids. After removal of 7 bases from V and 4 bases from J, the junction contained 8 bases not matched to a gene. Per germline, CDR1 MNHNS and CDR2 SASEGT. CDR3 in amino acids: CASNTGAPADTQYF. CDR3 nucleotides: TGTGCCAGCAACACAGGGGCCCCGGCAGATACGCAGTATTTT.

This clonotype was observed many times. V usage is TRBV7-9 and J usage is TRBJ1-1; maybe TRBD1 (6 bases). V was shortened by 6 bases and J by 1 base, with 15 bases between the two germline ends. Germline V CDR1 and CDR2: SEHNR, FQNEAQ (reference sequence). This CDR3 has 15 residues. CDR3 DNA sequence: TGTGCCAGCAGGAAAGGGGGGAGAGGGAACACTGAAGCTTTCTTT. Protein product: CASRKGGRGNTEAFF.

This clonotype was recorded many times. The CDR3 sequence is CASSFGRDYEQYF. CDR3 bases: TGTGCCAGCAGTTTCGGGCGAGACTACGAGCAGTACTTC. The chain links TRBV27 to TRBJ2-7; no definite D call. Germline V gives CDR1 MNHEY, CDR2 SMNVEV (reference sequence). CDR3 length: 13 amino acids. The V and J ends lost 3 bases and 3 bases respectively, with 9 bases between them.

This clonotype came up a few times. The CDR3 is CASSQTGLYGYTF. As DNA, the CDR3 is TGCGCCAGCAGCCAAACTGGACTTTATGGCTACACCTTC. This chain connects TRBV4-3 to TRBJ1-2; no clear D. V lost 2 bases and J lost 5, with 9 bases in between. The CDR3 covers 13 residues. The germline CDR1 and CDR2 sequences are LGHNA and YSLEER.

This clonotype was found many times. The J gene is TRBJ1-1, the V gene TRBV6-6, with TRBD1 identical over 7 bases. This CDR3 spans 13 amino acids. Germline-derived CDR1 and CDR2 are MNHNY and SVGAGI (reference sequence). V lost 0 bases to trimming and J lost 13 bases; unmatched junction nucleotides: 8. The CDR3 bases are TGTGCCAGCAGTTACTCCGACAGGGATGTCGATTTCTTT. It specifies CASSYSDRDVDFF.

This clonotype was seen at least ten times. The CDR3 DNA sequence: TGCGCCAGCAGCCAAGAAACCCTAGCGGGAAGGGAGACCCAGTACTTC. Residues: CASSQETLAGRETQYF. The chain carries TRBV4-1 and TRBJ2-5; TRBD2 matches 9 bases. Germline loops: CDR1 MGHRA, CDR2 YSYEKL. Trimming at V came to 0 bases and at J to 5 bases, leaving 7 bases not matched to a gene. This CDR3 comprises 16 residues.

This clonotype was seen a handful of times. Given a much more abundant clone one base away, this may be a read error. CDR3 DNA sequence: TGTGCCAGCAGTTATCGCTCCGGGGCCTATGGCTACACCTTC. It is translated as CASSYRSGAYGYTF. This chain links TRBV27 with TRBJ1-2; perhaps TRBD1 as D (5 bases). The CDR3 is 14 amino acids. Germline loops: CDR1 MNHEY, CDR2 SMNVEV (reference sequence). V was trimmed by 4 bases and J by 4 bases, leaving 13 bases between them.

This clonotype has a handful of counts. This chain connects TRBV11-2 to TRBJ2-7; 7 nucleotides align to TRBD2. CDR3 length: 15 amino acids. The V and J ends lost 3 bases and 4 bases, in that order; junction bases with no gene match: 9. CDR1 SGHAT and CDR2 FQNNGV come from the germline V gene. This CDR3 reads CASSLFRGGIYEQYF. CDR3 in DNA: TGTGCCAGCAGCTTGTTCCGGGGAGGGATTTACGAGCAGTACTTC.

This clonotype was detected ten times or more. The chain recombines TRBV29-1 with TRBJ2-1, with 9 positions matching TRBD2. Trimming removed 4 bases from V and 0 bases from J; junction bases left unmatched: 4. This CDR3 region has 15 residues. The V gene's germline CDR1 is SQVTM and CDR2 ANQGSEA. The CDR3 nucleotides read TGCAGCGTTGGACTAGCGGTGAGCTCCTACAATGAGCAGTTCTTC. It specifies CSVGLAVSSYNEQFF.

The genes are TRBV29-1 and TRBJ2-7; 8 nucleotides line up with TRBD1. Germline loops: CDR1 SQVTM, CDR2 ANQGSEA. The CDR3 is made up of 14 amino acids. V lost 1 base and J lost 7; bases outside the gene matches: 9. This chain's CDR3 is CSVEVGDRSKEQYF. CDR3 nucleotide sequence: TGCAGCGTTGAAGTAGGGGACAGGTCAAAGGAGCAGTACTTC.

This clonotype was picked up many times. J is TRBJ2-7 and V is TRBV27, with 9 bases identical to TRBD1. The CDR3 is 13 residues long. From germline, CDR1 is MNHEY and CDR2 SMNVEV (reference sequence). Trimming removed 5 bases from V and 6 bases from J; junction bases left unmatched: 5. Here the CDR3 DNA reads TGTGCCAGCAGTGCGGGGACAGGGACCGAGCAGTACTTC. Protein sequence: CASSAGTGTEQYF.

This clonotype was seen more than once but under ten times. CDR3 nucleotide sequence: TGTGCCAGCAGTTTAGTTAGGGATGAGCAGTTCTTC. It encodes CASSLVRDEQFF. This chain uses TRBV12-3 or TRBV12-4 with TRBJ2-1; D not resolved. Trimming took off 1 base at V and 8 bases at J, with 6 bases between the two ends. The CDR3 extends over 12 amino acids.